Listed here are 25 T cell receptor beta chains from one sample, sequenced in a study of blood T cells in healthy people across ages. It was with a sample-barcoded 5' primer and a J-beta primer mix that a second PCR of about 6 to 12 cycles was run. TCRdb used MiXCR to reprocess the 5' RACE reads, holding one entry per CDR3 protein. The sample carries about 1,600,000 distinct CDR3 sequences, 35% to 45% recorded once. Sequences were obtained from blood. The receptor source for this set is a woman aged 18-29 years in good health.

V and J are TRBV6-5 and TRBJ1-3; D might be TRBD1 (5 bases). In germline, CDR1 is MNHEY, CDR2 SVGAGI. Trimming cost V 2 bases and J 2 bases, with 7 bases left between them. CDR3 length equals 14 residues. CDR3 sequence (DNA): TGTGCCAGCAGTTACGGGGGAGCTGGAAACACCATATATTTT. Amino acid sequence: CASSYGGAGNTIYF.

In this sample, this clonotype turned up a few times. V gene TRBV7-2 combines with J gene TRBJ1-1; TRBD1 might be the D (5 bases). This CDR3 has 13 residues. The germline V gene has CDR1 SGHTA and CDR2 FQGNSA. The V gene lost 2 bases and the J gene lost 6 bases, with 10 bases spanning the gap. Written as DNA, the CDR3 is TGTGCCAGCAGCTTAACACAGGTCTCTGAAGCTTTCTTT. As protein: CASSLTQVSEAFF.

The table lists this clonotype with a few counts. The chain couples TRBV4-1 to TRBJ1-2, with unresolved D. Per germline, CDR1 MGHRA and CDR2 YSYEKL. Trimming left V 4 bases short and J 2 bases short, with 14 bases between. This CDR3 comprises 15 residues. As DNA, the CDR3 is TGCGCCAGCAGCCCCTTTGGGGATTCAAACTATGGCTACACCTTC. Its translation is CASSPFGDSNYGYTF.

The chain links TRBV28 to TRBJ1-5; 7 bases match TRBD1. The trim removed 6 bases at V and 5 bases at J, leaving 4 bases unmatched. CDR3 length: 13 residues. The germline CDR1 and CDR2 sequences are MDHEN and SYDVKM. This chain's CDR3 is CASRPGGDQPQHF. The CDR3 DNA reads TGTGCCAGCAGACCAGGGGGGGATCAGCCCCAGCATTTT.

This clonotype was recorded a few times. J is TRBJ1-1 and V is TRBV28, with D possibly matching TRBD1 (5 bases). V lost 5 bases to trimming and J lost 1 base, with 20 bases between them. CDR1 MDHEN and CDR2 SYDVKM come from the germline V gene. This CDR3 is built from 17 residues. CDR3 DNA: TGTGCCAGCAGTCCCCAGGGTGTAGCGGGTCCGAACACTGAAGCTTTCTTT. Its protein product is CASSPQGVAGPNTEAFF.

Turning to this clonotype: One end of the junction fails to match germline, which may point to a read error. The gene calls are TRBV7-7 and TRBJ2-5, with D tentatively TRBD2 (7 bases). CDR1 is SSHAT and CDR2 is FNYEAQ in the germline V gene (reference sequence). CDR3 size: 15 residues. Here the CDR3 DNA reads TGTGCTAGCAGCCCGGGGGGCCAGGGAATGCGGACCCAGTACTTC. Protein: CASSPGGQGMRTQYF.

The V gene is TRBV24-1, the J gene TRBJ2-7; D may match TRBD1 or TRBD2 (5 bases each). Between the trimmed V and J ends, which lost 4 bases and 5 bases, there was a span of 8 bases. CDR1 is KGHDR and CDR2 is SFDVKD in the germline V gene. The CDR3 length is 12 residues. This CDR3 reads CATSEGDDEQYF. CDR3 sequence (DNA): TGTGCCACCAGTGAGGGGGATGACGAGCAGTACTTC.

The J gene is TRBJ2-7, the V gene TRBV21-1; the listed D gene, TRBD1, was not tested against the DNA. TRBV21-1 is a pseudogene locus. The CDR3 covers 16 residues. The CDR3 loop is CASSQTALDRRYEQYF. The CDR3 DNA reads TGTGCCAGCAGCCAGACAGCGCTGGACAGACGTTACGAGCAGTACTTC.

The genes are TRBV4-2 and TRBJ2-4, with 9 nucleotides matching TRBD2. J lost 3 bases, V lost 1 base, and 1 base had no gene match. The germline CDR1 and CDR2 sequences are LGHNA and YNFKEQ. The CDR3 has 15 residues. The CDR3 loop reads CASSQAAGGKNIQYF. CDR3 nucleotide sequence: TGTGCCAGCAGCCAAGCAGCGGGGGGCAAAAACATTCAGTACTTC.

CDR3 residues: CASGWPKGEQFF. The DNA for the CDR3 is TGTGCTAGTGGTTGGCCCAAAGGGGAGCAGTTCTTC. The chain has TRBV12-5 and TRBJ2-1; no definite D call. The CDR3 sequence is 12 residues long. V was cut by 4 bases and J by 10 bases, with 11 bases left in between. The germline CDR1 and CDR2 sequences are LGHNT and FRNRAP.

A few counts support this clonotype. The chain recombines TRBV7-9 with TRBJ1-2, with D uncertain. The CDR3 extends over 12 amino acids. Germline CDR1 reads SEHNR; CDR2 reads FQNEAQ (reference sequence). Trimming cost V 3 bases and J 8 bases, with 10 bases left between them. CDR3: CASSLGIPGYTF. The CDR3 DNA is TGTGCCAGCAGCTTGGGGATCCCAGGCTACACCTTC.

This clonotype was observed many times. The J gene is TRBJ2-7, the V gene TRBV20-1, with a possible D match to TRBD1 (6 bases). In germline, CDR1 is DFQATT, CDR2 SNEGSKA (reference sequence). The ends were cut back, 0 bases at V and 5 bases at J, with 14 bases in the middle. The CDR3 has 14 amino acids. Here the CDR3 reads CSARDWGRGNEQYF. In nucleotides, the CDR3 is TGCAGTGCTAGAGATTGGGGCAGGGGCAACGAGCAGTACTTC.

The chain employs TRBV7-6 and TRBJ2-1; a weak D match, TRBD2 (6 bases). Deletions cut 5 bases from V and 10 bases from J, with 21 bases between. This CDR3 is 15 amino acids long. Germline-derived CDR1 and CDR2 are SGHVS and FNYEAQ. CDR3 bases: TGTGCCAGCAGCCCTTCTGGGGGACTTTTAGTCGAGCAGTTCTTC. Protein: CASSPSGGLLVEQFF.

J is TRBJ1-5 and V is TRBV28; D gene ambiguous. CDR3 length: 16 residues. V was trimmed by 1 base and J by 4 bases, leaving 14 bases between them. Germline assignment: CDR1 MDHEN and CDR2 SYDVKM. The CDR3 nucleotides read TGTGCCAGCAGTTTATCGGCCGGGGTTAAGAATCAGCCCCAGCATTTT. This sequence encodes CASSLSAGVKNQPQHF.

This chain's CDR3 is CASSADREPHNEQFF. The CDR3 bases are TGTGCCAGCAGCGCCGACAGGGAACCCCACAATGAGCAGTTCTTC. V and J are TRBV7-9 and TRBJ2-1; 7 bases are a match to TRBD1. Germline assignment: CDR1 SEHNR and CDR2 FQNEAQ (reference sequence). CDR3 length equals 15 residues. With V trimmed by 5 bases and J by 5 bases, 9 bases remained unmatched.

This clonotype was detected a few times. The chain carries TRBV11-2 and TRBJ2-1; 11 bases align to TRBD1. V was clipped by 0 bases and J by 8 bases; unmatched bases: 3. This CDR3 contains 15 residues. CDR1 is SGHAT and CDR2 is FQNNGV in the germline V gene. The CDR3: CASSLEWTGGDEQFF. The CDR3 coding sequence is TGTGCCAGCAGCTTAGAGTGGACAGGGGGCGATGAGCAGTTCTTC.

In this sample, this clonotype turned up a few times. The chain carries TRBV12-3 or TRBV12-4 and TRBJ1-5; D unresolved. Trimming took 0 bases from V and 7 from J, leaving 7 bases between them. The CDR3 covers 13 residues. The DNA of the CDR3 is TGTGCCAGCAGTTTAGCAGGGTACCAGCCCCAGCATTTT. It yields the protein CASSLAGYQPQHF.

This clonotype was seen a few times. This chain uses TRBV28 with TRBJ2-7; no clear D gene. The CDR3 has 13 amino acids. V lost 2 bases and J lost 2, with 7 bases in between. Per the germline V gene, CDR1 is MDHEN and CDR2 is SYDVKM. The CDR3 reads CASSLAAPYEQYF. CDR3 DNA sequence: TGTGCCAGCAGTTTAGCAGCTCCCTACGAGCAGTACTTC.

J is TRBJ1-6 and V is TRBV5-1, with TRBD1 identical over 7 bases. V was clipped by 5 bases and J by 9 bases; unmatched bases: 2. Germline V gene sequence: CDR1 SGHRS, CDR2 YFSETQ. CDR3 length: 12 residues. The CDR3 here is CASRTGISPLHF. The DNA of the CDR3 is TGCGCCAGCAGGACAGGGATTTCACCCCTCCACTTT.

The CDR3 DNA is TGTGCCAGCAGCGCTGGACTAGCGGGGGCCACAGATACGCAGTATTTT. It encodes CASSAGLAGATDTQYF. V and J are TRBV9 and TRBJ2-3, with 13 bases aligning to TRBD2. CDR1 SGDLS and CDR2 YYNGEE come from the germline V gene. Losses at the gene ends were 3 bases for V and 2 bases for J; bases not matched to a gene: 3. The CDR3 is 16 amino acids.

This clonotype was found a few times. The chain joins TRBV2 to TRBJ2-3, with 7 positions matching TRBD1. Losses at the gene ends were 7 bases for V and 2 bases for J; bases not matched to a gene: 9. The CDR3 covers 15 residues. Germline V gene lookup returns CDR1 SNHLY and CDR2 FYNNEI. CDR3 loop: CASNDPGTDTDTQYF. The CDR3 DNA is TGTGCCAGCAACGACCCCGGGACAGACACAGATACGCAGTATTTT.

CDR3 nucleotides: TGTGCCATCAGTGAACTTGCCGAGCGGGGGGGCCAAGAGACCCAGTACTTC. It translates to CAISELAERGGQETQYF. This chain uses TRBV10-3 with TRBJ2-5; 10 nucleotides align to TRBD2. The CDR3 is 17 residues long. V trimming: 3 bases; J trimming: 1 base; junction bases outside the gene matches: 8. Looked up from germline, CDR1 is ENHRY and CDR2 is SYGVKD.

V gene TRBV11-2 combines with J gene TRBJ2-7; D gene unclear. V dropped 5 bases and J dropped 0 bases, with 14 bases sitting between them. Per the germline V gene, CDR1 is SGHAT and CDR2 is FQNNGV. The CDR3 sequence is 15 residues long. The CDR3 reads CASSRVRGPSYEQYF. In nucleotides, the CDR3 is TGTGCCAGCAGCCGTGTCCGAGGACCCTCCTACGAGCAGTACTTC.

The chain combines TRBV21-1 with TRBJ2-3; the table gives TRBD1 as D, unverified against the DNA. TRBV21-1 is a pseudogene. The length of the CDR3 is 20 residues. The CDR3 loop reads CASSKEGDGTKEPSTDTQYF. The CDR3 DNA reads TGTGCCAGCAGCAAAGAGGGAGACGGGACCAAAGAGCCGAGCACAGATACGCAGTATTTT.

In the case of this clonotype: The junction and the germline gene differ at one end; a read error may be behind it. The CDR3 loop reads CASRLGRAGAETQYF. CDR3 nucleotides: TGCGCCAGCCGCTTGGGGCGTGCAGGGGCAGAGACCCAGTACTTC. V is TRBV5-1 and J is TRBJ2-5; D might be TRBD1 (6 bases). The germline V gene has CDR1 SGHRS and CDR2 YFSETQ. The CDR3 is 15 amino acids. Full variable domain (outside the CDR3, taken from reference TRBV5-1 and TRBJ2-5): KAGVTQTPRYLIKTRGQQVTLSCSPISGHRSVSWYQQTPGQGLQFLFEYFSETQRNKGNFPGRFSGRQFSNSRSEMNVSTLELGDSALYLCASRLGRAGAETQYFGPGTRLLVL.